The next 27 T cell receptor beta chains were all read from a single sample in a study of shared clonotypes between healthy human individuals. Some clones are missing from TCRdb's copy, which holds only in-frame ones; the method was immunoSEQ multiplex PCR. This repertoire shows about 2.4 million clones, approximately 90% found once; its top ten account for about 0.13%. Sample: naive CD4+ T cells sorted from blood. Subset of the sample: CD45RA+ positively selected. The receptors were gathered from a man aged 18 to 35 in good health.

This chain links TRBV18 with TRBJ2-1; 7 bases fit TRBD2. V dropped 3 bases and J dropped 4; count of bases not matched to a gene: 3. CDR3 length: 14 amino acids. Germline lookup yields CDR1 KGHSH and CDR2 LQKENI. The CDR3 sequence is CASSPASGYNEQFF. Here the CDR3 DNA reads TGTGCCAGCTCACCGGCTAGCGGTTACAATGAGCAGTTCTTC.

Details on this clone: The missing conserved phenylalanine or tryptophan at the end of this CDR3 makes a read error likely. Because the CDR3's place on the DNA is in doubt, the DNA is left out and the CDR3 is given as listed by TCRdb. This rearrangement joins TRBV5-4 to TRBJ1-1. Ends included, the CDR3 has 12 residues. Germline V gives CDR1 SGHNT, CDR2 YYREEE (reference sequence). The CDR3 loop reads CASSLDNWGEVI.

The rearrangement links TRBV10-1 to TRBJ2-2, with 7 nucleotides matching TRBD1. The V and J ends lost 2 bases and 4 bases, in that order; junction bases with no gene match: 7. This CDR3 contains 16 residues. Germline CDR1 WNHNN, CDR2 SYGVQD (reference sequence). CDR3 region: CASSERYRGITGELFF. The DNA for the CDR3 is TGCGCCAGCAGTGAGAGGTACAGGGGTATCACCGGGGAGCTGTTTTTT.

V usage is TRBV5-8 and J usage is TRBJ1-5; possible D gene TRBD1, 6 bases. V lost 0 bases and J 4 bases, leaving 11 bases between the germline ends. Germline CDR1 is SGHTS and CDR2 is YDEGEE. The CDR3 sequence is 15 residues long. The CDR3 sequence is CASSLEGDTNQPQHF. CDR3 nucleotides: TGTGCCAGCAGCTTGGAGGGGGACACAAATCAGCCCCAGCATTTT.

As regards this clone: In the same sample, other DNA sequences code for this CDR3. V and J are TRBV6-1 and TRBJ1-3, with unresolved D. Trimming removed 6 bases from V and 1 base from J, with 4 bases in between. The CDR3 contains 12 residues. Germline V lookup: CDR1 MNHNS, CDR2 SASEGT. The CDR3 coding sequence is TGTGCCAGCAGGGGGTCTGGAAACACCATATATTTT. Residues: CASRGSGNTIYF.

This chain joins TRBV4-1 and TRBJ1-2, with D hard to call. V gave up 2 bases and J gave up 1 base, with 5 bases separating them. Germline V gives CDR1 MGHRA, CDR2 YSYEKL. The CDR3 has 13 residues. CDR3 residues: CASSQYNNYGYTF. CDR3 in DNA: TGCGCCAGCAGCCAATATAATAACTATGGCTACACCTTC.

The J gene is TRBJ2-2, the V gene TRBV4-1; no reliable D call. Trimming took 1 base from V and 0 from J, leaving 12 bases between them. This CDR3 region has 17 residues. Germline lookup yields CDR1 MGHRA and CDR2 YSYEKL. In DNA form, the CDR3 reads TGCGCCAGCAGCCAAGGGGCCGACGAGCCGAACACCGGGGAGCTGTTTTTT. Amino acid sequence: CASSQGADEPNTGELFF.

The CDR3 DNA follows: TGCGCCAGCAGCTTGCAGGGGGCGATGGGGTTGAACACTGAAGCTTTCTTT. It encodes CASSLQGAMGLNTEAFF. The chain combines TRBV5-1 with TRBJ1-1, with 8 bases aligning to TRBD1. Germline CDR1 and CDR2: SGHRS and YFSETQ. The CDR3 loop spans 17 amino acids. The V and J ends lost 1 base and 0 bases, in that order; junction bases with no gene match: 8.

The chain carries TRBV29-1 and TRBJ1-2; D unclear. Looked up from germline, CDR1 is SQVTM and CDR2 is ANQGSEA. V lost 8 bases and J 3 bases, leaving 19 bases between the germline ends. This CDR3 is built from 14 residues. The CDR3 sequence: CSTGPPSTDYGYTF. In nucleotides, the CDR3 is TGCAGCACTGGGCCTCCATCAACTGACTATGGCTACACCTTC. Based on the CDR3 plus reference TRBV29-1 and TRBJ1-2, the full variable domain is SAVISQKPSRDICQRGTSLTIQCQVDSQVTMMFWYRQQPGQSLTLIATANQGSEATYESGFVIDKFPISRPNLTFSTLTVSNMSPEDSSIYLCSTGPPSTDYGYTFGSGTRLTVV.

The gene calls are TRBV7-9 and TRBJ2-7; 10 bases align to TRBD1. Trimming took 2 bases from V and 3 from J; bases not matched to a gene: 4. The CDR3 length is 15 residues. Germline V lookup: CDR1 SEHNR, CDR2 FQNEAQ (reference sequence). In DNA form, the CDR3 reads TGTGCCAGCAGCTTAACGGGACAGGGGCACTACGAGCAGTACTTC. It encodes CASSLTGQGHYEQYF.

V is TRBV7-9 and J is TRBJ2-2; TRBD1 is a possible D gene (5 bases). V was cut by 8 bases and J by 5 bases, with 18 bases left in between. The germline CDR1 and CDR2 sequences are SEHNR and FQNEAQ (reference sequence). The CDR3 is made up of 15 amino acids. The DNA for the CDR3 is TGTGCCAGCCTAAGGCCCCAGGGTGGGACCGGGGAGCTGTTTTTT. It translates to CASLRPQGGTGELFF. Complete variable domain (other parts from reference TRBV7-9 and TRBJ2-2): DTGVSQNPRHKITKRGQNVTFRCDPISEHNRLYWYRQTLGQGPEFLTYFQNEAQLEKSRLLSDRFSAERPKGSFSTLEIQRTEQGDSAMYLCASLRPQGGTGELFFGEGSRLTVL.

The CDR3 region is CASSLGGQGAYEQYF. In nucleotides, the CDR3 is TGTGCCAGCAGCTTGGGAGGACAGGGGGCCTACGAGCAGTACTTC. The chain has TRBV7-9 and TRBJ2-5; TRBD1 matches at 10 bases. TRBJ2-7 explains the end of the DNA better; the J call may be wrong. The CDR3 runs 15 residues. Per germline, CDR1 SEHNR and CDR2 FQNEAQ (reference sequence).

The gene calls are TRBV2 and TRBJ2-3; D may be TRBD1 (5 bases). Trimming pared 7 bases from V and 5 bases from J, leaving 10 bases between. The CDR3 is 12 residues long. CDR1 is SNHLY and CDR2 is FYNNEI in the germline V gene. CDR3 in DNA: TGTGCCAGCAAGGGGCTTGGAGATACGCAGTATTTT. This gives the protein CASKGLGDTQYF.

The chain couples TRBV7-2 to TRBJ1-3; D might be TRBD1 (5 bases). CDR1 is SGHTA, CDR2 FQGNSA, per germline. V lost 7 bases and J 8 bases, leaving 12 bases between the germline ends. The length of the CDR3 is 12 residues. For the CDR3, the DNA is TGTGCCAGCACCCGGGGACGGGACACCATATATTTT. This sequence encodes CASTRGRDTIYF.

The chain combines TRBV7-2 with TRBJ1-4; 12 bases are a match to TRBD1. The V and J ends lost 1 base and 8 bases, in that order; junction bases with no gene match: 5. CDR1 is SGHTA and CDR2 is FQGNSA in the germline V gene. The CDR3 covers 16 residues. CDR3 sequence: CASSLVGTGGMEKLFF. The CDR3, as DNA: TGTGCCAGCAGCTTAGTCGGGACAGGGGGCATGGAAAAACTGTTTTTT.

The rearrangement links TRBV18 to TRBJ2-1; 7 positions agree with TRBD1. Germline V lookup: CDR1 KGHSH, CDR2 LQKENI. The CDR3 runs to 13 residues. The junction had 4 bases not matched to a gene; V was cut back by 3 bases and J by 8 bases. This CDR3 is CASSPSTGDEQFF. The CDR3 nucleotides read TGTGCCAGCTCACCTTCAACAGGGGATGAGCAGTTCTTC.

J is TRBJ1-1 and V is TRBV29-1; D unresolved. Germline V gene lookup returns CDR1 SQVTM and CDR2 ANQGSEA. The CDR3 sequence is 14 residues long. V was cut by 7 bases and J by 0 bases, with 15 bases left in between. Here the CDR3 DNA reads TGCAGCGCATTCAAAGGGCTCATGAACACTGAAGCTTTCTTT. This codes for CSAFKGLMNTEAFF.

Regarding this clone: Other DNA sequences from this sample encode an identical CDR3 as well. The rearrangement joins TRBV27 to TRBJ2-7; D uncertain. The CDR3 is made up of 14 amino acids. V lost 5 bases to trimming and J lost 0 bases, with 11 bases between them. In germline, CDR1 is MNHEY, CDR2 SMNVEV (reference sequence). CDR3 DNA: TGTGCCAGCAGTCCCCGGACGGGCTCCTACGAGCAGTACTTC. Protein product: CASSPRTGSYEQYF.

V gene TRBV6-6 combines with J gene TRBJ2-6; no reliable D call. V was trimmed by 0 bases and J by 4 bases, leaving 4 bases between them. CDR1 is MNHNY and CDR2 is SVGAGI in the germline V gene (reference sequence). The CDR3 runs to 14 residues. CDR3 DNA sequence: TGTGCCAGCAGTTACTCAGGGGGGGCCAACGTCCTGACTTTC. Amino acid sequence: CASSYSGGANVLTF.

This clone was seen just once. V and J are TRBV6-1 and TRBJ1-2; 8 bases are a match to TRBD1. CDR1 MNHNS and CDR2 SASEGT come from the germline V gene. Losses at the gene ends were 7 bases for V and 5 bases for J; bases not matched to a gene: 9. CDR3 length: 14 residues. The CDR3 region has the DNA TGTGCCAGCATTAACAGGGGGAATTTTTATGGCTACACCTTC. It encodes CASINRGNFYGYTF.

The rearrangement joins TRBV6-6 to TRBJ1-5, with D perhaps matching TRBD1 (5 bases). Germline V CDR1 and CDR2: MNHNY, SVGAGI (reference sequence). The CDR3 is made up of 15 amino acids. Trimming removed 4 bases from V and 3 bases from J, with 13 bases in between. CDR3: CASSWGGSYNQPQHF. The CDR3 DNA reads as TGTGCCAGCAGTTGGGGGGGATCCTACAATCAGCCCCAGCATTTT.

The V and J genes are TRBV7-9 and TRBJ2-3; D is ambiguous. The germline V and J ends were trimmed by 0 bases and 2 bases, with 12 bases remaining between them. This CDR3 has 16 amino acids. Germline values: CDR1 SEHNR, CDR2 FQNEAQ (reference sequence). The CDR3 DNA sequence: TGTGCCAGCAGCTTAGCGGGTGCCTACCCCACAGATACGCAGTATTTT. Its translation: CASSLAGAYPTDTQYF.

The rearrangement links TRBV20-1 to TRBJ2-7; TRBD1 is a possible D gene (5 bases). Looked up from germline, CDR1 is DFQATT and CDR2 is SNEGSKA (reference sequence). Trimming removed 6 bases from V and 9 bases from J, with 15 bases in between. The CDR3 totals 11 residues. In DNA, the CDR3 is TGCAGTGCGTTTACAGGTATTTGGCAGTACTTC. Residues: CSAFTGIWQYF.

V is TRBV30 and J is TRBJ2-1; D not resolved. The V and J ends lost 2 bases and 3 bases respectively, with 11 bases between them. There are 14 residues in the CDR3. CDR1 GTSNPN and CDR2 SVGIG come from the germline V gene (reference sequence). Here the CDR3 DNA reads TGTGCCTGGAGTTGGGTGGCGGTCTACAATGAGCAGTTCTTC. Its translation is CAWSWVAVYNEQFF.

This sequence joins TRBV9 and TRBJ2-1; 8 nucleotides agree with TRBD2. Germline assignment: CDR1 SGDLS and CDR2 YYNGEE. The CDR3 has 15 residues. After removal of 2 bases from V and 5 bases from J, the junction contained 6 bases not matched to a gene. The CDR3 nucleotides are TGTGCCAGCAGCGTGGCCAGCGGGGGTCACAATGAGCAGTTCTTC. Residues: CASSVASGGHNEQFF.

This clone was counted once. The chain recombines TRBV28 with TRBJ1-6; D perhaps matches TRBD1 (5 bases). V dropped 3 bases and J dropped 6 bases, with 12 bases sitting between them. This CDR3 contains 15 residues. Germline assignment: CDR1 MDHEN and CDR2 SYDVKM. CDR3 amino acids: CASSFPGLGNSPLHF. For the CDR3, the DNA is TGTGCCAGCAGTTTTCCGGGGCTTGGTAATTCACCCCTCCACTTT. The variable domain in full, completed from reference TRBV28 and TRBJ1-6, reads DVKVTQSSRYLVKRTGEKVFLECVQDMDHENMFWYRQDPGLGLRLIYFSYDVKMKEKGDIPEGYSVSREKKERFSLILESASTNQTSMYLCASSFPGLGNSPLHFGNGTRLTVT.

The chain joins TRBV5-3 to TRBJ2-2; no reliable D call. TRBV5-3 is an ORF; its function is uncertain. The V and J ends lost 4 bases and 8 bases respectively, with 6 bases between them. The CDR3 has 11 amino acids. CDR3 in DNA: TGTGCCAGAAGCAAGATTGGGGAGCTGTTTTTT. Translation gives CARSKIGELFF.